The 27 T cell receptor beta chains reported below all come from one sample, sequenced in a study of blood T cell repertoires in COVID-19. This table comes from immunoSEQ multiplex PCR, and its TCRdb copy is limited to in-frame clones, with some not included. The profile shows roughly 230,000 clones, 80% to 90% of them singletons. Material: peripheral blood. These receptors all stem from a woman aged 80 or over with COVID-19, enrolled during active disease.

This chain joins TRBV7-2 and TRBJ1-5; D gene ambiguous. V was clipped by 2 bases and J by 4 bases, with 9 bases between them. The germline V gene has CDR1 SGHTA and CDR2 FQGNSA. The CDR3 has 14 amino acids. The CDR3 DNA sequence: TGTGCCAGCAGCTTACTCGGGATGAATCAGCCCCAGCATTTT. It encodes CASSLLGMNQPQHF.

The V call is TRBV6-5, the J call TRBJ1-4, with 9 bases lining up with TRBD1. The length of the CDR3 is 15 residues. CDR1 MNHEY and CDR2 SVGAGI come from the germline V gene. V gave up 2 bases and J gave up 7 bases; unmatched junction bases: 5. Here the CDR3 DNA reads TGTGCCAGCAGTTACCGGACAGGGGATGGTGAAAAACTGTTTTTT. Its translation is CASSYRTGDGEKLFF.

The CDR3 is CASSLQGLDGQPQHF. CDR3 sequence (DNA): TGTGCCAGCAGCCTTCAGGGACTCGACGGTCAGCCCCAGCATTTT. The chain combines TRBV5-5 with TRBJ1-5, with D possibly matching TRBD1 (5 bases). The CDR3 runs 15 residues. The germline V gene encodes CDR1 SGHKS and CDR2 YYEKEE (reference sequence). V lost 4 bases and J 6 bases, leaving 17 bases between the germline ends.

This chain joins TRBV28 and TRBJ1-2, with 9 bases that match TRBD1. CDR3 size: 12 residues. Looked up from germline, CDR1 is MDHEN and CDR2 is SYDVKM. Trimming at V came to 11 bases and at J to 4 bases, leaving 5 bases not matched to a gene. CDR3 in amino acids: CAGGQGAYGYTF. CDR3 in DNA: TGTGCCGGGGGACAGGGTGCCTATGGCTACACCTTC.

The chain carries TRBV15 and TRBJ1-5; D might be TRBD1 (6 bases). The CDR3 has 14 residues. Germline assignment: CDR1 LNHNV and CDR2 YYDKDF (reference sequence). V lost 3 bases and J 7 bases, leaving 13 bases between the germline ends. The CDR3 loop reads CATSSHRDGQPQHF. CDR3 sequence (DNA): TGTGCCACCAGCAGCCACAGGGACGGCCAGCCCCAGCATTTT.

The CDR3 DNA sequence: TGTGCCAGCAGCCGTACAGGGTCGGGGGGCTACACCTTC. It translates to CASSRTGSGGYTF. The chain uses TRBV3-1 (or the pseudogene TRBV3-2) and TRBJ1-2; D is possibly TRBD1 (6 bases). The CDR3 consists of 13 residues. Trimming removed 4 bases from V and 8 bases from J, with 14 bases in between. Germline CDR1 LGHDT, CDR2 YNNKEL (reference sequence).

DNA of the CDR3: TGTGCCAGCTCACCATCGAGGATACAAGAGACCCAGTACTTC. Its translation: CASSPSRIQETQYF. J is TRBJ2-5 and V is TRBV18; D gene ambiguous. Germline values: CDR1 KGHSH, CDR2 LQKENI. The V end was cut by 2 bases, the J end by 2 bases, with 9 bases between. The CDR3 is 14 residues long.

V gene TRBV6-1 combines with J gene TRBJ1-5; perhaps TRBD1 as D (6 bases). V was shortened by 2 bases and J by 4 bases, with 6 bases between the two germline ends. This CDR3 comprises 13 residues. The V gene's germline CDR1 is MNHNS and CDR2 SASEGT. The DNA for the CDR3 is TGTGCCAGCAGTGAACAGGGGAATCAGCCCCAGCATTTT. It translates to CASSEQGNQPQHF.

The CDR3 sequence: CASSIGHLNYGYTF. The CDR3 DNA is TGTGCCAGTAGTATCGGACACCTTAACTATGGCTACACCTTC. This chain connects TRBV19 to TRBJ1-2; D perhaps matches TRBD1 (5 bases). CDR3 size: 14 residues. Deletions cut 3 bases from V and 1 base from J, with 9 bases between. Per germline, CDR1 LNHDA and CDR2 SQIVND (reference sequence).

This clone was observed a few times. The chain links TRBV6-1 to TRBJ2-2; TRBD2 matches 7 bases. Germline V gene data show CDR1 as MNHNS and CDR2 as SASEGT. The CDR3 runs to 16 residues. The ends lost 3 bases at V and 6 bases at J; junction bases unmatched: 10. In DNA, the CDR3 is TGTGCCAGCAGTGAGAATAAGCGGGGAAGGTCCGGGGAGCTGTTTTTT. Its protein is CASSENKRGRSGELFF.

The CDR3 loop is CAWSTGQGNYGYTF. The DNA of the CDR3 is TGTGCCTGGAGTACAGGACAGGGCAACTATGGCTACACCTTC. The V call is TRBV30, the J call TRBJ1-2; TRBD1 aligns across 8 bases. Germline assignment: CDR1 GTSNPN and CDR2 SVGIG (reference sequence). The V segment lost 2 bases and the J segment 2 bases; nucleotides outside the gene matches: 4. The CDR3 runs to 14 residues.

V and J are TRBV28 and TRBJ1-1; D gene uncertain. Trimming shortened V by 3 bases and J by 7 bases, and 6 bases separated the two germline ends. The CDR3 spans 11 residues. Germline V gene lookup returns CDR1 MDHEN and CDR2 SYDVKM. The CDR3 region is CASSFSGEAFF. DNA of the CDR3: TGTGCCAGCAGTTTTAGCGGTGAAGCTTTCTTT.

The J gene is TRBJ2-5, the V gene TRBV5-4; TRBD2 agrees at 9 bases. CDR3 length: 14 residues. J was trimmed by 1 base and V by 5 bases; bases with no gene match: 3. Germline V gene lookup returns CDR1 SGHNT and CDR2 YYREEE (reference sequence). CDR3 bases: TGTGCCAGCAGGGCGGGACTAGCCCAAGAGACCCAGTACTTC. Translation: CASRAGLAQETQYF.

This chain links TRBV5-1 with TRBJ1-4, with D unclear. This CDR3 has 14 residues. Germline CDR1 is SGHRS and CDR2 is YFSETQ. V was clipped by 7 bases and J by 7 bases, with 17 bases between them. The CDR3 protein is CASQSGFEGEKLFF. The CDR3 coding sequence is TGCGCCAGCCAGTCGGGTTTTGAAGGTGAAAAACTGTTTTTT.

This chain uses TRBV5-4 with TRBJ1-1; 11 nucleotides match TRBD1. Trimming took 3 bases from V and 1 from J; bases not matched to a gene: 2. Germline CDR1 and CDR2: SGHNT and YYREEE (reference sequence). CDR3 length: 15 residues. The CDR3 is CASSWGQGGNTEAFF. The CDR3 bases are TGTGCCAGCAGCTGGGGACAGGGGGGGAACACTGAAGCTTTCTTT.

This clone was seen only once. This CDR3 is CASKQGALYSEQFF. In DNA form, the CDR3 reads TGTGCCAGCAAACAGGGCGCGCTGTATTCTGAGCAGTTCTTC. V gene TRBV7-2 combines with J gene TRBJ2-1; perhaps TRBD1 as D (6 bases). CDR1 and CDR2 (germline): SGHTA, FQGNSA. The CDR3 has 14 residues. The V and J ends lost 7 bases and 9 bases respectively, with 19 bases between them. Looking up the rest from reference TRBV7-2 and TRBJ2-1 gives the full variable domain: GAGVSQSPSNKVTEKGKDVELRCDPISGHTALYWYRQSLGQGLEFLIYFQGNSAPDKSGLPSDRFSAERTGGSVSTLTIQRTQQEDSAVYLCASKQGALYSEQFFGPGTRLTVL.

V gene TRBV2 combines with J gene TRBJ2-3, with 9 bases lining up with TRBD2. Looked up from germline, CDR1 is SNHLY and CDR2 is FYNNEI. The CDR3 sequence is 15 residues long. With 5 bases clipped from V and 2 bases from J, the junction kept 5 bases outside the gene matches. Here the CDR3 reads CASSIAGAPTDTQYF. CDR3 sequence (DNA): TGTGCCAGCAGTATAGCGGGGGCCCCCACAGATACGCAGTATTTT.

The gene calls are TRBV27 and TRBJ1-6; D is undetermined. In germline, CDR1 is MNHEY, CDR2 SMNVEV (reference sequence). The CDR3 is 15 amino acids. The V end was cut by 3 bases, the J end by 2 bases, with 8 bases between. This CDR3 is CASSFNPPYNSPLHF. CDR3 DNA: TGTGCCAGCAGTTTTAATCCCCCCTATAATTCACCCCTCCACTTT.

The chain links TRBV7-9 to TRBJ1-4; D is possibly TRBD1 (5 bases). V lost 3 bases to trimming and J lost 8 bases, with 10 bases between them. There are 13 residues in the CDR3. From germline, CDR1 is SEHNR and CDR2 FQNEAQ (reference sequence). The DNA for the CDR3 is TGTGCCAGCAGCTTCCAGGGTGGGGAAAAACTGTTTTTT. Translated: CASSFQGGEKLFF.

With respect to this clone: The identical CDR3 is also encoded by other nucleotide sequences in the sample. The chain couples TRBV28 to TRBJ1-2; maybe TRBD1 (6 bases). V was cut by 6 bases and J by 4 bases, with 12 bases left in between. The CDR3 runs to 13 residues. CDR1 MDHEN and CDR2 SYDVKM come from the germline V gene. CDR3 sequence: CASRPSGAYGYTF. In DNA form, the CDR3 reads TGTGCCAGCAGACCCTCAGGGGCCTATGGCTACACCTTC.

The chain links TRBV19 to TRBJ1-5; 9 nucleotides agree with TRBD1. This CDR3 is 14 amino acids long. V shed 5 bases and J 5 bases; nucleotides not matched to a gene: 4. Germline CDR1 and CDR2: LNHDA and SQIVND (reference sequence). CDR3 coding DNA: TGTGCCAGTAGTGTGTGGACAGGGGATCAGCCCCAGCATTTT. It encodes CASSVWTGDQPQHF.

This clone is a singleton in its sample. This chain uses TRBV9 with TRBJ1-3, with a weak D call TRBD1 (5 bases). The V end lost 0 bases, the J end lost 1 base, and 8 bases lay between the germline ends. The length of the CDR3 is 15 residues. Looked up from germline, CDR1 is SGDLS and CDR2 is YYNGEE. This CDR3 reads CASSVAGLSGNTIYF. The CDR3 DNA sequence: TGTGCCAGCAGCGTAGCAGGGTTATCTGGAAACACCATATATTTT.

The rearrangement uses TRBV28 and TRBJ2-3; no reliable D call. V shed 4 bases and J shed 11 bases, with 16 bases lying between them. CDR1 is MDHEN and CDR2 is SYDVKM in the germline V gene. The CDR3 has 13 amino acids. The CDR3 loop reads CASSSSSPIMQYF. CDR3 DNA: TGTGCCAGCAGTTCCAGTAGCCCGATAATGCAGTATTTT. Drawing the rest from reference TRBV28 and TRBJ2-3, the complete variable domain is DVKVTQSSRYLVKRTGEKVFLECVQDMDHENMFWYRQDPGLGLRLIYFSYDVKMKEKGDIPEGYSVSREKKERFSLILESASTNQTSMYLCASSSSSPIMQYFGPGTRLTVL.

The chain is built from TRBV6-5 and TRBJ2-5, with D maybe TRBD2 (5 bases). CDR1 is MNHEY, CDR2 SVGAGI, per germline. With 7 bases removed from V and 4 bases from J, the gap between germline ends came to 10 bases. This CDR3 is built from 12 residues. CDR3 coding DNA: TGTGCCAGCACCATCCGGGGAGAGACCCAGTACTTC. It yields the protein CASTIRGETQYF.

CDR3 in amino acids: CASSDLQETQYF. The CDR3 bases are TGTGCCAGCAGTGACTTACAAGAGACCCAGTACTTC. This chain connects TRBV2 to TRBJ2-5; D ambiguous. The ends were cut back, 3 bases at V and 2 bases at J, with 4 bases in the middle. The CDR3 runs to 12 residues. Germline V gene sequence: CDR1 SNHLY, CDR2 FYNNEI. Looking up the rest from reference TRBV2 and TRBJ2-5 gives the full variable domain: EPEVTQTPSHQVTQMGQEVILRCVPISNHLYFYWYRQILGQKVEFLVSFYNNEISEKSEIFDDQFSVERPDGSNFTLKIRSTKLEDSAMYFCASSDLQETQYFGPGTRLLVL.

The rearrangement joins TRBV4-1 to TRBJ1-6; D possibly corresponds to TRBD1 (5 bases). V shed 0 bases and J shed 0 bases, with 12 bases lying between them. The CDR3 is 18 residues long. Germline lookup yields CDR1 MGHRA and CDR2 YSYEKL. CDR3 loop: CASSQDSGGGSYNSPLHF. In DNA form, the CDR3 reads TGCGCCAGCAGCCAAGATTCGGGGGGGGGCTCCTATAATTCACCCCTCCACTTT.

The chain is built from TRBV6-1 and TRBJ2-4; 10 nucleotides match TRBD1. The V gene end was trimmed by 2 bases and the J gene end by 0 bases; junction bases not matched to a gene: 4. In germline, CDR1 is MNHNS, CDR2 SASEGT. The CDR3 spans 17 residues. The CDR3 sequence is CASSERTGGLAKNIQYF. The CDR3 DNA follows: TGTGCCAGCAGTGAAAGGACAGGGGGATTAGCCAAAAACATTCAGTACTTC.